This T cell receptor (beta chain) was sequenced in a study of patients and donors after allogeneic stem cell transplantation. One entry per CDR3 protein results from TCRdb running MiXCR on the RT-PCR reads. This sample has around 900 distinct CDR3 sequences; over 35% occur once, and the top ten carry 30% to 40%. Germline CDR1 and CDR2: SGHTA and FQGNSA. The CDR3 is 13 amino acids. Trimming removed 4 bases at V and 6 bases at J, with 12 bases between. This TCR came from a human donor who was either an allogeneic HSCT recipient or a stem cell or donor lymphocyte infusion donor (not recorded which). It is not recorded whose cells these are; they may come from a transplant donor. The chain has TRBV7-2 and TRBJ1-1; D may be TRBD1 (5 bases). What was sequenced was blood, either unsorted or a sorted T cell fraction (not recorded which). The CDR3 region is CASSSLGRAEAFF. In nucleotides, the CDR3 is TGTGCCAGCAGCTCCCTGGGGCGAGCTGAAGCTTTCTTT.